Each of the 21 T cell receptor beta chains below was sequenced from the same sample in a study of blood T cell repertoires in COVID-19. Data came from immunoSEQ multiplex PCR; TCRdb stores just in-frame clones and leaves some out. Among a few hundred thousand clones listed, approximately 85% were seen once. Sequenced material: peripheral blood. The receptors shown here come from a woman aged 70-85 years with COVID-19, enrolled during active disease.

This chain joins TRBV3-1 (or the pseudogene TRBV3-2) and TRBJ1-1, with a possible D match to TRBD1 (5 bases). The CDR3 is 16 amino acids. The V end was cut by 1 base, the J end by 4 bases, with 16 bases between. Germline V gene lookup returns CDR1 LGHDT and CDR2 YNNKEL (reference sequence). The CDR3 is CASSQVNGRVVTEAFF. CDR3 coding DNA: TGTGCCAGCAGCCAAGTTAATGGCAGGGTCGTCACTGAAGCTTTCTTT.

V usage is TRBV18 and J usage is TRBJ1-6, with D perhaps matching TRBD1 (6 bases). The CDR3 loop spans 15 amino acids. CDR1 is KGHSH, CDR2 LQKENI, per germline. V lost 3 bases, J lost 1 base, and 7 bases lay in between. The CDR3 here is CASSPTGSYNSPLHF. CDR3 DNA: TGTGCCAGCTCACCTACAGGGTCCTATAATTCACCCCTCCACTTT.

J is TRBJ2-1 and V is TRBV5-1; possible D gene TRBD2, 5 bases. The CDR3 consists of 16 residues. The V gene lost 0 bases and the J gene lost 5 bases, with 15 bases spanning the gap. Germline assignment: CDR1 SGHRS and CDR2 YFSETQ. CDR3 coding DNA: TGCGCCAGCAGCTTGGAAGGAGGTGGCCGAAACAATGAGCAGTTCTTC. Its protein is CASSLEGGGRNNEQFF.

CDR3 coding DNA: TGTGCCAGCAGCCCTGGGACAGGGGCCGGGGAGCTGTTTTTT. Residues: CASSPGTGAGELFF. This chain links TRBV7-3 with TRBJ2-2, with 10 bases aligning to TRBD1. The CDR3 covers 14 residues. J gave up 6 bases and V 5 bases, and 3 bases lay outside the gene matches. CDR1 is SGHTA and CDR2 is FQGTGA in the germline V gene.

The chain links TRBV19 to TRBJ1-2; TRBD1 matches at 11 bases. From germline, CDR1 is LNHDA and CDR2 SQIVND (reference sequence). The CDR3 covers 15 residues. The J segment lost 6 bases and the V segment lost 3 bases, leaving 6 bases of the junction unmatched. CDR3: CASSIGQGARHGYTF. The CDR3, as DNA: TGTGCCAGTAGTATTGGACAGGGGGCGCGTCATGGCTACACCTTC.

This clone was picked up a small number of times. The chain is built from TRBV18 and TRBJ1-2, with 7 positions matching TRBD1. After removal of 6 bases from V and 4 bases from J, the junction contained 5 bases not matched to a gene. Germline-derived CDR1 and CDR2 are KGHSH and LQKENI. The CDR3 covers 13 residues. The CDR3 sequence: CASSVRDSYGYTF. CDR3 DNA sequence: TGTGCCAGCTCGGTACGGGACAGCTATGGCTACACCTTC.

The V call is TRBV3-1 (or the pseudogene TRBV3-2), the J call TRBJ2-2, with 7 bases matching TRBD1. Germline assignment: CDR1 LGHDT and CDR2 YNNKEL (reference sequence). There are 14 residues in the CDR3. V lost 0 bases to trimming and J lost 5 bases; unmatched junction nucleotides: 0. CDR3 amino acids: CASSQEDRTGELFF. In nucleotides, the CDR3 is TGTGCCAGCAGCCAAGAGGACAGGACCGGGGAGCTGTTTTTT.

The rearrangement links TRBV21-1 to TRBJ1-5. TRBV21-1 is marked as a pseudogene. The CDR3 is made up of 19 amino acids. CDR3 protein: CASSTRRKGRGGSNQPQHF. In DNA, the CDR3 is TGTGCCAGCAGCACTCGAAGGAAGGGTAGGGGAGGTAGCAATCAGCCCCAGCATTTT.

The chain is built from TRBV9 and TRBJ2-2, with TRBD2 matching 11 bases. V lost 0 bases to trimming and J lost 6 bases; unmatched junction nucleotides: 7. CDR1 is SGDLS and CDR2 is YYNGEE in the germline V gene. CDR3 length: 17 residues. The CDR3 is CASSVETRLAGPGELFF. The CDR3, as DNA: TGTGCCAGCAGCGTAGAGACCCGACTAGCGGGGCCCGGGGAGCTGTTTTTT.

This clone appeared once. This chain connects TRBV27 to TRBJ2-2, with 13 bases that match TRBD2. V dropped 6 bases and J dropped 7; count of bases not matched to a gene: 14. Germline V gives CDR1 MNHEY, CDR2 SMNVEV (reference sequence). The CDR3 consists of 18 residues. CDR3 coding DNA: TGTGCCAGCAGCCGAAGAATACTAGCGGGGGGGCCGGTCGGGGAGCTGTTTTTT. It specifies CASSRRILAGGPVGELFF.

The chain couples TRBV18 to TRBJ1-2, with 10 positions matching TRBD1. Germline V gives CDR1 KGHSH, CDR2 LQKENI. The CDR3 length is 14 residues. J lost 7 bases, V lost 3 bases, and 5 bases had no gene match. The CDR3 is CASSPRDRGSGYTF. The DNA for the CDR3 is TGTGCCAGCTCACCTCGGGACAGGGGAAGTGGCTACACCTTC.

The chain has TRBV3-1 (or the pseudogene TRBV3-2) and TRBJ1-2; a weak D match, TRBD1 (6 bases). The germline CDR1 and CDR2 sequences are LGHDT and YNNKEL (reference sequence). Trimming took off 3 bases at V and 5 bases at J, with 13 bases between the two ends. The CDR3 contains 14 residues. CDR3: CASSQGATGYGYTF. In DNA form, the CDR3 reads TGTGCCAGCAGCCAGGGCGCCACAGGGTATGGCTACACCTTC.

The chain is built from TRBV2 and TRBJ1-4, with D possibly TRBD1 on 6 matching bases. This CDR3 comprises 15 residues. Trimming took off 6 bases at V and 3 bases at J, with 14 bases between the two ends. CDR1 is SNHLY and CDR2 is FYNNEI in the germline V gene. CDR3 residues: CASSLNRVANEKLFF. CDR3 nucleotides: TGTGCCAGCAGCCTGAACAGGGTGGCTAATGAAAAACTGTTTTTT.

The chain employs TRBV9 and TRBJ1-3; possibly TRBD1 for D (5 bases). Germline values: CDR1 SGDLS, CDR2 YYNGEE. The CDR3 is 15 amino acids. The V end lost 3 bases, the J end lost 2 bases, and 12 bases lay between the germline ends. The CDR3 is CASSASTVPGNTIYF. The CDR3 DNA sequence: TGTGCCAGCAGCGCGTCGACAGTCCCTGGAAACACCATATATTTT.

The J gene is TRBJ1-6, the V gene TRBV4-1; 8 positions match TRBD1. The CDR3 runs 15 residues. Germline CDR1 and CDR2: MGHRA and YSYEKL. The trim removed 5 bases at V and 9 bases at J, leaving 9 bases unmatched. The CDR3 nucleotides read TGCGCCAGCAGCTCTCAGGACAGGGAGAGTTCACCCCTCCACTTT. Translation: CASSSQDRESSPLHF.

The genes are TRBV19 and TRBJ2-7; D gene unclear. The germline V gene encodes CDR1 LNHDA and CDR2 SQIVND (reference sequence). Trimming took off 5 bases at V and 3 bases at J, with 14 bases between the two ends. This CDR3 is built from 14 residues. In nucleotides, the CDR3 is TGTGCCAGTAGTTTTAGCTTCACCTTCTACGAGCAGTACTTC. This gives the protein CASSFSFTFYEQYF.

In this sample, this clone turned up a few times. The chain links TRBV5-1 to TRBJ2-2; D might be TRBD1 (5 bases). V lost 6 bases and J lost 2, with 23 bases in between. Germline assignment: CDR1 SGHRS and CDR2 YFSETQ. This CDR3 is built from 18 residues. The CDR3 DNA follows: TGCGCCAGCAAGCAGCTGTACTCGTCCAGGGTAAACACCGGGGAGCTGTTTTTT. Encoded protein: CASKQLYSSRVNTGELFF.

The chain employs TRBV9 and TRBJ2-7; D is perhaps TRBD1 (6 bases). Germline V CDR1 and CDR2: SGDLS, YYNGEE. Trimming pared 4 bases from V and 3 bases from J, leaving 17 bases between. The CDR3 sequence is 15 residues long. The CDR3, as DNA: TGTGCCAGCAGCCCCCGCCAGGGGCCCCTCTACGAGCAGTACTTC. It codes for CASSPRQGPLYEQYF.

The genes are TRBV11-3 and TRBJ2-1; 10 bases are shared with TRBD2. CDR3 size: 15 residues. CDR1 SGHNT and CDR2 YENEEA come from the germline V gene. Trimming took 5 bases from V and 4 from J; bases not matched to a gene: 5. CDR3 loop: CASSITSGVYNEQFF. In DNA form, the CDR3 reads TGTGCCAGCAGCATTACTAGCGGGGTATACAATGAGCAGTTCTTC.

This clone has just a few counts. The chain carries TRBV6-2 or TRBV6-3 and TRBJ2-7; D may be TRBD1 (5 bases). CDR1 MNHEY and CDR2 SVGEGT come from the germline V gene. Trimming stripped 2 bases from V and 7 bases from J, with 6 bases between. The CDR3 is 11 amino acids. CDR3 nucleotide sequence: TGTGCCAGCAGTTACGGGGCGGAGCAGTACTTC. Protein: CASSYGAEQYF.

This chain links TRBV6-6 with TRBJ1-2; 9 bases map to TRBD1. J was trimmed by 6 bases and V by 4 bases; bases with no gene match: 12. The CDR3 spans 16 residues. Germline loops: CDR1 MNHNY, CDR2 SVGAGI (reference sequence). CDR3 coding DNA: TGTGCCAGCAGTTCATCTCCGGGACAGGGCGAAGATGGCTACACCTTC. Amino acids: CASSSSPGQGEDGYTF.